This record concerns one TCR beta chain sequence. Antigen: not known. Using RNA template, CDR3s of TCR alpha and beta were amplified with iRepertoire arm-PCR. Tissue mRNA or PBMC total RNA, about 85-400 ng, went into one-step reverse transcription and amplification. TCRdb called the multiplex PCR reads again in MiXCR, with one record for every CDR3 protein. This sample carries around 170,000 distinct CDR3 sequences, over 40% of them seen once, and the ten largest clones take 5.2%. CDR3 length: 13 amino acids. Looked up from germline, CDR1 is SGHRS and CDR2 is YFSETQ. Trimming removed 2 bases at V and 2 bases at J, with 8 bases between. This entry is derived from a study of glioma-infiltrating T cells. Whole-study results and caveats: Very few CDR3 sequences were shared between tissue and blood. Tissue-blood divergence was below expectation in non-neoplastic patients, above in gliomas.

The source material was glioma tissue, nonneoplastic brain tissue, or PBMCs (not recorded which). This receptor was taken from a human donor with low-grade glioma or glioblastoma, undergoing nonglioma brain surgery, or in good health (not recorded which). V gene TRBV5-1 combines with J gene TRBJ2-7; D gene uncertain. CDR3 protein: CASSFDIPYEQYF. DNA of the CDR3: TGCGCCAGCAGCTTTGACATTCCCTACGAGCAGTACTTC.